Shown below are 32 T cell receptor beta chains from a single sample sequenced in a study of T cell changes during pregnancy in multiple sclerosis. Some clones are missing from TCRdb's copy, which holds only in-frame ones; the method was immunoSEQ multiplex PCR. The table has tens of thousands of clones, roughly 88% seen once; the top ten hold over 1.5%. Sample: peripheral blood, taken in the first trimester of pregnancy. These receptors all come from a female donor with multiple sclerosis, enrolled in a pregnancy study.

V is TRBV6-5 and J is TRBJ2-5; D is perhaps TRBD2 (5 bases). In germline, CDR1 is MNHEY, CDR2 SVGAGI. The CDR3 length is 15 residues. Deletions cut 6 bases from V and 2 bases from J, with 16 bases between. CDR3 protein: CASSPAGLPQETQYF. CDR3 nucleotide sequence: TGTGCCAGCAGCCCCGCGGGTCTCCCGCAAGAGACCCAGTACTTC.

V gene TRBV5-1 combines with J gene TRBJ2-7; 10 nucleotides align to TRBD1. From germline, CDR1 is SGHRS and CDR2 YFSETQ. V dropped 4 bases and J dropped 2; count of bases not matched to a gene: 3. CDR3 length equals 14 residues. The CDR3 spells CASSPGTGAYEQYF. CDR3 DNA: TGCGCCAGCAGCCCCGGGACAGGGGCCTACGAGCAGTACTTC. Variable domain in full (rest from reference TRBV5-1 and TRBJ2-7): KAGVTQTPRYLIKTRGQQVTLSCSPISGHRSVSWYQQTPGQGLQFLFEYFSETQRNKGNFPGRFSGRQFSNSRSEMNVSTLELGDSALYLCASSPGTGAYEQYFGPGTRLTVT.

The chain employs TRBV4-2 and TRBJ2-2, with TRBD2 matching over 7 bases. V trimming: 1 base; J trimming: 4 bases; junction bases outside the gene matches: 9. Germline loops: CDR1 LGHNA, CDR2 YNFKEQ. The CDR3 runs 17 residues. CDR3 sequence reads: CASSQASGVVVTGELFF. CDR3 DNA sequence: TGTGCCAGCAGCCAAGCGAGCGGGGTCGTTGTCACCGGGGAGCTGTTTTTT.

The chain employs TRBV19 and TRBJ1-2; 11 bases line up with TRBD1. The V and J ends lost 6 bases and 8 bases, in that order; junction bases with no gene match: 8. Germline assignment: CDR1 LNHDA and CDR2 SQIVND (reference sequence). The CDR3 contains 14 residues. The CDR3 coding sequence is TGTGCCAGTAGCGACCCTGGACAGGGGGCCGGCTACACCTTC. Its translation: CASSDPGQGAGYTF.

The V gene is TRBV6-5, the J gene TRBJ2-7; the match to TRBD1 covers 9 bases. Germline assignment: CDR1 MNHEY and CDR2 SVGAGI. V lost 2 bases to trimming and J lost 5 bases; unmatched junction nucleotides: 4. The CDR3 is 14 amino acids. CDR3 sequence: CASSYRTGDDEQYF. The CDR3 coding sequence is TGTGCCAGCAGTTACCGGACAGGGGACGACGAGCAGTACTTC.

The chain links TRBV18 to TRBJ1-2, with TRBD1 matching over 7 bases. The germline CDR1 and CDR2 sequences are KGHSH and LQKENI. The CDR3 consists of 15 residues. With V trimmed by 2 bases and J by 0 bases, 3 bases remained unmatched. CDR3 region: CASSPTTGTNYGYTF. CDR3 DNA: TGTGCCAGCTCACCAACGACAGGGACTAACTATGGCTACACCTTC.

This rearrangement joins TRBV30 to TRBJ2-7; D might be TRBD1 (6 bases). The CDR3 has 12 residues. Trimming shortened V by 0 bases and J by 3 bases, and 6 bases separated the two germline ends. Germline V CDR1 and CDR2: GTSNPN, SVGIG (reference sequence). The CDR3 nucleotides read TGTGCCTGGAGTGTAGGGGGCTACGAGCAGTACTTC. Its translation: CAWSVGGYEQYF.

The chain carries TRBV9 and TRBJ1-2; weak D call: TRBD1 (5 bases). V gave up 4 bases and J gave up 0 bases, with 16 bases separating them. Germline CDR1 and CDR2: SGDLS and YYNGEE. This CDR3 is 16 amino acids long. The CDR3 nucleotides are TGTGCCAGCAGCACCCTCGGGGGGAAGCCTAACTATGGCTACACCTTC. This encodes CASSTLGGKPNYGYTF.

The rearrangement joins TRBV6-5 to TRBJ1-1, with 7 bases matching TRBD1. Unmatched junction bases numbered 7, after V lost 7 bases and J lost 5 bases. The germline V gene has CDR1 MNHEY and CDR2 SVGAGI. This CDR3 region has 13 residues. The CDR3 spells CASTSGGWTEAFF. As DNA, the CDR3 is TGTGCCAGCACTTCAGGGGGGTGGACTGAAGCTTTCTTT.

CDR3 nucleotides: TGTGCCAGCAGCCCTCGGGGGGGTGGTAACTATGGCTACACCTTC. Its translation: CASSPRGGGNYGYTF. The rearrangement joins TRBV4-2 to TRBJ1-2; TRBD1 is a possible D gene (5 bases). Germline V gene data show CDR1 as LGHNA and CDR2 as YNFKEQ. Between the trimmed V and J ends, which lost 4 bases and 1 base, there was a span of 13 bases. This CDR3 is built from 15 residues.

The chain couples TRBV30 to TRBJ1-1; D remains unclear. The CDR3 runs 13 residues. CDR1 is GTSNPN and CDR2 is SVGIG in the germline V gene (reference sequence). The V gene lost 0 bases and the J gene lost 2 bases, with 7 bases spanning the gap. This chain's CDR3 is CAWSVSVNTEAFF. The CDR3 nucleotides are TGTGCCTGGAGTGTATCAGTTAACACTGAAGCTTTCTTT.

The V gene is TRBV7-2, the J gene TRBJ1-1; 7 bases fit TRBD1. This CDR3 is 13 amino acids long. The V and J ends lost 5 bases and 1 base, in that order; junction bases with no gene match: 1. The germline gives CDR1 SGHTA, CDR2 FQGNSA. The CDR3 nucleotides are TGTGCCAGCAGCAACAGGGGGAACACTGAAGCTTTCTTT. Translated: CASSNRGNTEAFF. Complete variable domain (other parts from reference TRBV7-2 and TRBJ1-1): GAGVSQSPSNKVTEKGKDVELRCDPISGHTALYWYRQSLGQGLEFLIYFQGNSAPDKSGLPSDRFSAERTGGSVSTLTIQRTQQEDSAVYLCASSNRGNTEAFFGQGTRLTVV.

The genes are TRBV25-1 and TRBJ2-3, with D possibly matching TRBD1 (5 bases). The CDR3 consists of 17 residues. V lost 1 base and J 3 bases, leaving 17 bases between the germline ends. Germline-derived CDR1 and CDR2 are MGHDK and SYGVNS. CDR3 coding DNA: TGTGCCAGCAGTGAATTGGGGCCTCTCGCTATTACAGATACGCAGTATTTT. Protein product: CASSELGPLAITDTQYF.

This chain links TRBV5-6 with TRBJ2-1; D is unclear. The CDR3 sequence is 17 residues long. Germline V gene lookup returns CDR1 SGHDT and CDR2 YYEEEE. The V end was cut by 4 bases, the J end by 4 bases, with 21 bases between. The CDR3 loop reads CASSPMPLTFPYNEQFF. In DNA, the CDR3 is TGTGCCAGCAGCCCAATGCCGTTAACTTTCCCATACAATGAGCAGTTCTTC.

The chain has TRBV11-2 and TRBJ1-2; possibly TRBD1 for D (6 bases). Germline lookup yields CDR1 SGHAT and CDR2 FQNNGV. The CDR3 consists of 13 residues. V lost 3 bases to trimming and J lost 13 bases, with 18 bases between them. CDR3 coding DNA: TGTGCCAGCAGCTTGCCCCCGGGACAAAATTCCACCTTC. Translating gives CASSLPPGQNSTF.

V usage is TRBV21-1 and J usage is TRBJ2-1; the DNA was not compared with TRBD2, the D call given in the table. TRBV21-1 is termed a pseudogene. This CDR3 comprises 14 residues. The CDR3 loop reads CASSKGPGDNEQFF. DNA for the CDR3: TGTGCCAGCAGCAAAGGTCCGGGGGACAATGAGCAGTTCTTC.

This rearrangement joins TRBV7-3 to TRBJ1-1, with no clear D. The CDR3 loop spans 13 amino acids. Trimming left V 4 bases short and J 3 bases short, with 9 bases between. Germline V gene lookup returns CDR1 SGHTA and CDR2 FQGTGA. In DNA, the CDR3 is TGTGCCAGCAGCTCTTACGGGGACACTGAAGCTTTCTTT. This translates into CASSSYGDTEAFF.

This sequence joins TRBV5-4 and TRBJ2-5, with TRBD2 matching 7 bases. Germline CDR1 SGHNT, CDR2 YYREEE (reference sequence). This CDR3 spans 16 amino acids. V dropped 0 bases and J dropped 5; count of bases not matched to a gene: 10. In nucleotides, the CDR3 is TGTGCCAGCAGCTTGGGAGGGTCTGCGGGAGAGGAGACCCAGTACTTC. Protein product: CASSLGGSAGEETQYF.

The gene calls are TRBV10-3 and TRBJ2-7, with 7 bases that match TRBD1. Germline CDR1 ENHRY, CDR2 SYGVKD. The CDR3 loop spans 12 amino acids. Trimming cost V 9 bases and J 1 base; bases outside gene matches: 3. The CDR3: CAMADRSYEQYF. The CDR3 nucleotides read TGTGCCATGGCGGACAGGTCCTACGAGCAGTACTTC.

This rearrangement joins TRBV7-2 to TRBJ2-7; 8 bases fit TRBD1. There are 14 residues in the CDR3. Germline assignment: CDR1 SGHTA and CDR2 FQGNSA. The J segment lost 6 bases and the V segment lost 3 bases, leaving 7 bases of the junction unmatched. DNA of the CDR3: TGTGCCAGCAGCTTCGACAGGGGTTTCGCCGAGCAGTACTTC. It codes for CASSFDRGFAEQYF.

The gene calls are TRBV21-1 and TRBJ1-2; the listed D gene, TRBD1, was not tested against the DNA. TRBV21-1 is classified as a pseudogene. CDR3 size: 15 residues. The CDR3 reads CASSKRGGRNYGYTF. The DNA of the CDR3 is TGTGCCAGCAGCAAAAGAGGGGGCCGAAACTATGGCTACACCTTC.

V usage is TRBV5-6 and J usage is TRBJ2-5; 8 bases align to TRBD1. After removal of 0 bases from V and 5 bases from J, the junction contained 6 bases not matched to a gene. CDR1 is SGHDT, CDR2 YYEEEE, per germline. This CDR3 contains 15 residues. DNA for the CDR3: TGTGCCAGCAGCTTGGCCCAGGGGGCTAGGGAGACCCAGTACTTC. Protein product: CASSLAQGARETQYF.

This chain connects TRBV18 to TRBJ2-7; 11 bases align to TRBD2. The CDR3 loop spans 15 amino acids. Germline V gene sequence: CDR1 KGHSH, CDR2 LQKENI. V lost 3 bases to trimming and J lost 3 bases; unmatched junction nucleotides: 4. CDR3 sequence (DNA): TGTGCCAGCTCACCCACTAGCGGGAGCGTCTACGAGCAGTACTTC. Translating it yields CASSPTSGSVYEQYF. The variable domain in full, completed from reference TRBV18 and TRBJ2-7, reads NAGVMQNPRHLVRRRGQEARLRCSPMKGHSHVYWYRQLPEEGLKFMVYLQKENIIDESGMPKERFSAEFPKEGPSILRIQQVVRGDSAAYFCASSPTSGSVYEQYFGPGTRLTVT.

V gene TRBV4-1 combines with J gene TRBJ2-3; D might be TRBD1 (6 bases). The V end lost 3 bases, the J end lost 2 bases, and 12 bases lay between the germline ends. The germline CDR1 and CDR2 sequences are MGHRA and YSYEKL. CDR3 size: 15 residues. CDR3 in DNA: TGCGCCAGCAGCCATACCCGGGACAACACAGATACGCAGTATTTT. Its protein product is CASSHTRDNTDTQYF.

The chain links TRBV4-2 to TRBJ2-3; 7 bases are a match to TRBD2. From germline, CDR1 is LGHNA and CDR2 YNFKEQ. This CDR3 comprises 17 residues. With 5 bases clipped from V and 0 bases from J, the junction kept 11 bases outside the gene matches. The CDR3 protein is CASSNRPTGGSTDTQYF. The CDR3 coding sequence is TGTGCCAGCAGCAACAGACCGACGGGAGGAAGCACAGATACGCAGTATTTT.

The chain links TRBV4-1 to TRBJ1-6; 7 positions match TRBD1. Germline CDR1 reads MGHRA; CDR2 reads YSYEKL. V gave up 1 base and J gave up 9 bases; unmatched junction bases: 3. This CDR3 is 14 amino acids long. In DNA form, the CDR3 reads TGCGCCAGCAGCCAAGCCCGGGACAGTTCACCCCTCCACTTT. It specifies CASSQARDSSPLHF.

The chain links TRBV2 to TRBJ1-1, with D unclear. The CDR3 has 13 amino acids. From germline, CDR1 is SNHLY and CDR2 FYNNEI. Deletions cut 4 bases from V and 0 bases from J, with 6 bases between. The CDR3 DNA is TGTGCCAGCAGTGTCGGGGTGAACACTGAAGCTTTCTTT. Protein sequence: CASSVGVNTEAFF.

CDR3 sequence (DNA): TGCGCCAGCAGCTTGATCTTCGGGGAGGGGGTGCGAGACTATGGCTACACCTTC. Translated, it gives CASSLIFGEGVRDYGYTF. V and J are TRBV5-1 and TRBJ1-2; D is perhaps TRBD1 (6 bases). V was shortened by 1 base and J by 3 bases, with 22 bases between the two germline ends. Germline lookup yields CDR1 SGHRS and CDR2 YFSETQ. This CDR3 region has 18 residues.

The genes are TRBV4-1 and TRBJ1-5; tentative D call: TRBD1 (6 bases). Germline-derived CDR1 and CDR2 are MGHRA and YSYEKL. The CDR3 sequence is 15 residues long. V was cut by 4 bases and J by 8 bases, with 18 bases left in between. The CDR3 sequence: CASSLLRDTREPQHF. In DNA, the CDR3 is TGCGCCAGCAGCCTACTTAGGGACACTAGGGAGCCCCAGCATTTT.

The rearrangement joins TRBV28 to TRBJ2-1, with 8 bases fitting TRBD2. The CDR3 is made up of 14 amino acids. V trimming: 3 bases; J trimming: 10 bases; junction bases outside the gene matches: 8. Germline CDR1 MDHEN, CDR2 SYDVKM. The CDR3 loop reads CASSLPAGVWEQFF. The CDR3 DNA sequence: TGTGCCAGCAGTTTGCCAGCGGGAGTATGGGAGCAGTTCTTC. The whole variable domain, remainder taken from reference TRBV28 and TRBJ2-1, is DVKVTQSSRYLVKRTGEKVFLECVQDMDHENMFWYRQDPGLGLRLIYFSYDVKMKEKGDIPEGYSVSREKKERFSLILESASTNQTSMYLCASSLPAGVWEQFFGPGTRLTVL.

The table lists this clone with a count of one. The rearrangement links TRBV6-1 to TRBJ2-7, with 10 positions matching TRBD2. With V trimmed by 6 bases and J by 9 bases, 8 bases remained unmatched. Germline lookup yields CDR1 MNHNS and CDR2 SASEGT. There are 13 residues in the CDR3. CDR3 amino acids: CASSAPTSGTQYF. The CDR3 coding sequence is TGTGCCAGCAGCGCCCCTACTAGCGGGACGCAGTACTTC.

The chain joins TRBV7-8 to TRBJ1-2, with 7 nucleotides matching TRBD1. V dropped 5 bases and J dropped 2; count of bases not matched to a gene: 14. Germline V gene data show CDR1 as SGHVS and CDR2 as FQNEAQ. The CDR3 contains 17 residues. This CDR3 reads CASSVVFRTGPNYGYTF. CDR3 bases: TGTGCCAGCAGCGTGGTCTTTCGGACAGGCCCAAACTATGGCTACACCTTC.